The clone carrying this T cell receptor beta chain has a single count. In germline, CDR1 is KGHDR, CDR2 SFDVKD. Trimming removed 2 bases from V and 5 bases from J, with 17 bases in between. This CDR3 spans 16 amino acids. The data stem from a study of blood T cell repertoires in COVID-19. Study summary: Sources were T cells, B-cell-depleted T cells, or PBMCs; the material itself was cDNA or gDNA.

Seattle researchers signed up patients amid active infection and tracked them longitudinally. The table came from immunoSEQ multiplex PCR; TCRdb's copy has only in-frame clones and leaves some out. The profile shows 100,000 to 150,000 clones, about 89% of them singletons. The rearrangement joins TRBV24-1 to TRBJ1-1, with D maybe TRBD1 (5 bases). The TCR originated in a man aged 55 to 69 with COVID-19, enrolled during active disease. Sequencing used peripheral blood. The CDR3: CATSDWGPVGGTEAFF. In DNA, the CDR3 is TGTGCCACCAGTGATTGGGGACCGGTTGGGGGGACTGAAGCTTTCTTT.